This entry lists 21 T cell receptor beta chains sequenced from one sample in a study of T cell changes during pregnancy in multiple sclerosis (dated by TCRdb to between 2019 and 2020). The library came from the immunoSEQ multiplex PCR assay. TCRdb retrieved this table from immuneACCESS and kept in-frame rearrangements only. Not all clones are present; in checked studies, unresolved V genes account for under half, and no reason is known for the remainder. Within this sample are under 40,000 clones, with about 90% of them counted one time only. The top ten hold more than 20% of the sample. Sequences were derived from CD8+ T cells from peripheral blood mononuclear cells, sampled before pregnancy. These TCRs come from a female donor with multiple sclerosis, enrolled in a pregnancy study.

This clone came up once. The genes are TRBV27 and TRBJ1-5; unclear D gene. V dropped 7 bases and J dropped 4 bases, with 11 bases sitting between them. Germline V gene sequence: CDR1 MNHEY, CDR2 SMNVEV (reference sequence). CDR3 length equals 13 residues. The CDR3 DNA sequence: TGTGCCAGCACCTCGTCCCTGAATCAGCCCCAGCATTTT. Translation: CASTSSLNQPQHF.

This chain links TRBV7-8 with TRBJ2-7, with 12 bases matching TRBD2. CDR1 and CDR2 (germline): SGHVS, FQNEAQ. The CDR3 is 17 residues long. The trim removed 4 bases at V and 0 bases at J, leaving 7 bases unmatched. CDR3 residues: CASSSRTSGESSYEQYF. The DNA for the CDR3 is TGTGCCAGCAGCTCCCGGACTAGCGGGGAGAGCTCCTACGAGCAGTACTTC.

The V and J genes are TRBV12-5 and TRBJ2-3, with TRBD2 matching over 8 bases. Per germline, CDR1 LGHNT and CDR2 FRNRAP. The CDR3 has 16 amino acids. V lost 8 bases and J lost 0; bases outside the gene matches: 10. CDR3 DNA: TGTGCTAGTTCGGGGCCGGAGCGGGAGAGCACAGATACGCAGTATTTT. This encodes CASSGPERESTDTQYF.

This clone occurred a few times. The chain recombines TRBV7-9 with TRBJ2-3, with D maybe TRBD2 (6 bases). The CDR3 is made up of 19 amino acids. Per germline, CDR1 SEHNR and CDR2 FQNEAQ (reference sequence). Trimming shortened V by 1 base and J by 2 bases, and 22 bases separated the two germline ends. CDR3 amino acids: CASSLVVAATSKDTDTQYF. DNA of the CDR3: TGTGCCAGCAGCTTAGTGGTGGCGGCTACTAGCAAAGACACAGATACGCAGTATTTT.

The CDR3 sequence: CASSPTGPGYTF. CDR3 nucleotide sequence: TGTGCCAGCTCACCAACCGGTCCCGGCTACACCTTC. The rearrangement uses TRBV18 and TRBJ1-2; D ambiguous. Trimming shortened V by 2 bases and J by 8 bases, and 9 bases separated the two germline ends. Germline values: CDR1 KGHSH, CDR2 LQKENI. The CDR3 totals 12 residues.

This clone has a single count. This CDR3 is CASSGPSGQTPYGYTF. In DNA form, the CDR3 reads TGTGCCAGCAGCGGACCATCGGGACAGACACCGTATGGCTACACCTTC. V is TRBV7-9 and J is TRBJ1-2, with 7 bases fitting TRBD1. Germline V gene sequence: CDR1 SEHNR, CDR2 FQNEAQ (reference sequence). V was pared by 5 bases and J by 5 bases, with 14 bases of the junction left unmatched. This CDR3 spans 16 amino acids.

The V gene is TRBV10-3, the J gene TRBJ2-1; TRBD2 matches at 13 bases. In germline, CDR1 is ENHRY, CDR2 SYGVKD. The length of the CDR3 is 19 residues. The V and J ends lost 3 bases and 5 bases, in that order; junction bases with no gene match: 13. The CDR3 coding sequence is TGTGCCATCAGTGAATACAATGTTGGGACTAGCGGGGTTAACAATGAGCAGTTCTTC. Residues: CAISEYNVGTSGVNNEQFF.

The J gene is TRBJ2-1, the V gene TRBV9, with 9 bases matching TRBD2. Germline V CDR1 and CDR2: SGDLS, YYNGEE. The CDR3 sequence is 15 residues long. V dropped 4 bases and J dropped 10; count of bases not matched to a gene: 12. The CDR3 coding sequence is TGTGCCAGCAGCTCCAGCGGGAGGCCTGGTGACGAGCAGTTCTTC. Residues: CASSSSGRPGDEQFF. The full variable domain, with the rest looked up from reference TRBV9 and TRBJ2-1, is DSGVTQTPKHLITATGQRVTLRCSPRSGDLSVYWYQQSLDQGLQFLIQYYNGEERAKGNILERFSAQQFPDLHSELNLSSLELGDSALYFCASSSSGRPGDEQFFGPGTRLTVL.

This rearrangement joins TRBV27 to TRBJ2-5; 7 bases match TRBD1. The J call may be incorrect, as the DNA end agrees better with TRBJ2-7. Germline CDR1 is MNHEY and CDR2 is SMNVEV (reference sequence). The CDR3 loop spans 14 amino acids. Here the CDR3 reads CASSSRDSSYEQYF. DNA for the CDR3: TGTGCCAGCAGTTCACGGGACAGCTCCTACGAGCAGTACTTC.

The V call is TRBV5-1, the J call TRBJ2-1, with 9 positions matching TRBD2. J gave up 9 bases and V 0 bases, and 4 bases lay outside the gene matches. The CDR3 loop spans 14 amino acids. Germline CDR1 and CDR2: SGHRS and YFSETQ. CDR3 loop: CASSLEPLAGEQFF. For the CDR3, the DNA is TGCGCCAGCAGCTTGGAGCCACTAGCGGGTGAGCAGTTCTTC.

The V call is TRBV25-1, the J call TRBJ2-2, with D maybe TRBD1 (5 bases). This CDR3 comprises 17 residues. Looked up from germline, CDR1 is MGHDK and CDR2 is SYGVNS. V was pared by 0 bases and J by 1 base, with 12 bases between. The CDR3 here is CASSEYKATENTGELFF. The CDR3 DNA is TGTGCCAGCAGTGAATATAAGGCGACAGAGAACACCGGGGAGCTGTTTTTT.

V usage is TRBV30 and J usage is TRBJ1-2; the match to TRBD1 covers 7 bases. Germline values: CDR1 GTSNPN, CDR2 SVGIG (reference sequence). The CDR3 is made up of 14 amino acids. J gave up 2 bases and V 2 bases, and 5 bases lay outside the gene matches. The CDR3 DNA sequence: TGTGCCTGGAGTACGCCACAGGGGAACTATGGCTACACCTTC. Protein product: CAWSTPQGNYGYTF. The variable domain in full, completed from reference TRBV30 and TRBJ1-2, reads SQTIHQWPATLVQPVGSPLSLECTVEGTSNPNLYWYRQAAGRGLQLLFYSVGIGQISSEVPQNLSASRPQDRQFILSSKKLLLSDSGFYLCAWSTPQGNYGYTFGSGTRLTVV.

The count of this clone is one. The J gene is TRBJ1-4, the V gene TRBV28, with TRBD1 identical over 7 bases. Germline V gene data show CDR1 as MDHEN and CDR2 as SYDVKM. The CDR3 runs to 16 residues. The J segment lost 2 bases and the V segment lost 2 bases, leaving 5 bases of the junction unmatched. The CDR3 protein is CASSLGTGATNEKLFF. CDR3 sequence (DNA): TGTGCCAGCAGTTTAGGAACAGGGGCCACTAATGAAAAACTGTTTTTT. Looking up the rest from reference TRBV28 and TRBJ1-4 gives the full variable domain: DVKVTQSSRYLVKRTGEKVFLECVQDMDHENMFWYRQDPGLGLRLIYFSYDVKMKEKGDIPEGYSVSREKKERFSLILESASTNQTSMYLCASSLGTGATNEKLFFGSGTQLSVL.

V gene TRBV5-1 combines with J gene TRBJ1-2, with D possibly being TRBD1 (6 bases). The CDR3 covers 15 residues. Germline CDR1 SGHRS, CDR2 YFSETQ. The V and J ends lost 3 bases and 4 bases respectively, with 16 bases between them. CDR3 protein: CASSSTGQVAYGYTF. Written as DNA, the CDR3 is TGCGCCAGCAGCTCCACAGGGCAAGTAGCCTATGGCTACACCTTC.

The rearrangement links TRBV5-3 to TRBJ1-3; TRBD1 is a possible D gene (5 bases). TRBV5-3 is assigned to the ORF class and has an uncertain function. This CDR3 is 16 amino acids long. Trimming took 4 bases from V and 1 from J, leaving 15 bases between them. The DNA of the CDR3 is TGTGCCAGAAGCCTGGGGGTGTGGCGGTCTGGAAACACCATATATTTT. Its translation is CARSLGVWRSGNTIYF.

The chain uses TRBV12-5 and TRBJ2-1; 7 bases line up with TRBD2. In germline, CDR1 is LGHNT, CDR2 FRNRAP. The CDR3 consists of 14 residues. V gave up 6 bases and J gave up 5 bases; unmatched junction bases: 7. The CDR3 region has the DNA TGTGCTAGTGGAGCGGGATGGGACCACAATGAGCAGTTCTTC. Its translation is CASGAGWDHNEQFF.

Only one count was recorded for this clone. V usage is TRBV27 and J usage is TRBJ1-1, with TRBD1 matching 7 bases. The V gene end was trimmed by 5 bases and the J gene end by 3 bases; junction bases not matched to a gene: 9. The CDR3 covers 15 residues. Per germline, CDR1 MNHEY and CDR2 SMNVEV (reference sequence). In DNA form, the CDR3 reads TGTGCCAGCAGTCCCCTGGGGACAGTCGACACTGAAGCTTTCTTT. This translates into CASSPLGTVDTEAFF.

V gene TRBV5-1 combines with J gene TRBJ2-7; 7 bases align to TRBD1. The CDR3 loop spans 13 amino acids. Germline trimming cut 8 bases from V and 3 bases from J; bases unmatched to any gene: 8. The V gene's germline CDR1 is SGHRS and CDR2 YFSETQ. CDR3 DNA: TGCGCCAGTTCTTCGACAGGGAACTACGAGCAGTACTTC. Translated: CASSSTGNYEQYF. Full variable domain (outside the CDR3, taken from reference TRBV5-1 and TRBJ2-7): KAGVTQTPRYLIKTRGQQVTLSCSPISGHRSVSWYQQTPGQGLQFLFEYFSETQRNKGNFPGRFSGRQFSNSRSEMNVSTLELGDSALYLCASSSTGNYEQYFGPGTRLTVT.

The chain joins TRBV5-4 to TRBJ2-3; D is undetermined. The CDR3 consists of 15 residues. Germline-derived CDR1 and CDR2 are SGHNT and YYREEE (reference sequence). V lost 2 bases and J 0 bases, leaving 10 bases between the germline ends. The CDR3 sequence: CASSLTPESTDTQYF. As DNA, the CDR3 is TGTGCCAGCAGCTTAACCCCGGAGAGCACAGATACGCAGTATTTT.

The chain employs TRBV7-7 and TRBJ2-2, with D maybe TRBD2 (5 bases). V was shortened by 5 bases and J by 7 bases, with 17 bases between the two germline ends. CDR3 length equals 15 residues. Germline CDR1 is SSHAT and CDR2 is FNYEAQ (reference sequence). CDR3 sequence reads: CASSPGSASGGELFF. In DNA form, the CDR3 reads TGTGCCAGCAGCCCGGGGTCCGCTAGTGGCGGGGAGCTGTTTTTT. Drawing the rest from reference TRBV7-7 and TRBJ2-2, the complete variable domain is GAGVSQSPRYKVTKRGQDVTLRCDPISSHATLYWYQQALGQGPEFLTYFNYEAQPDKSGLPSDRFSAERPEGSISTLTIQRTEQRDSAMYRCASSPGSASGGELFFGEGSRLTVL.

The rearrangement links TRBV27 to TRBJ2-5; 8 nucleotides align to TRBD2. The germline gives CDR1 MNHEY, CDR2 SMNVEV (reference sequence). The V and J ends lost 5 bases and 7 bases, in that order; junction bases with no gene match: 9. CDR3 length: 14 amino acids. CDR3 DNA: TGTGCCAGCAGTAGCCGGACTAGCATTGGGACCCAGTACTTC. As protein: CASSSRTSIGTQYF.